This note documents a single T cell receptor beta chain sequence. The data were taken from a study of monozygotic twins with inflammatory bowel disease. The germline CDR1 and CDR2 sequences are MNHEY and SMNVEV (reference sequence). This CDR3 is built from 17 residues. TCRdb reanalyzed the 5' RACE reads and collapses them to one entry per CDR3 protein, without DNA. The sample holds more than 300,000 distinct CDR3 sequences. The specimen sequenced was blood. The receptor comes from a human donor with ulcerative colitis or Crohn's disease, or a healthy co-twin of an affected twin (not recorded which). The J gene is TRBJ2-3, the V gene TRBV27; TCRdb's D call of TRBD2 is untestable without DNA. CDR3 amino acids: CASSYQATSGRLNTQYF.